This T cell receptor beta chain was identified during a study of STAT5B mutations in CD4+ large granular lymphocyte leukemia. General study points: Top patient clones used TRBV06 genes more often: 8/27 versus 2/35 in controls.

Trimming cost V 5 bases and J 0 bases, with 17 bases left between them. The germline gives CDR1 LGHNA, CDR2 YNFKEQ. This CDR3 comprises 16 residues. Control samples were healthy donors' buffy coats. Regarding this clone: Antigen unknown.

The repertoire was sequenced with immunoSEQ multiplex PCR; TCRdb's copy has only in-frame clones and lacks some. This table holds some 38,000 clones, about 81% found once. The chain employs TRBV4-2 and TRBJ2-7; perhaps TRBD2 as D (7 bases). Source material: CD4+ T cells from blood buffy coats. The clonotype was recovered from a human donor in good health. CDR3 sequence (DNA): TGTGCCAGCAGCTATAGGCGGGAGACAGGCTCCTACGAGCAGTACTTC. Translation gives CASSYRRETGSYEQYF.